A selection of T cell receptor beta chains follows, all from one sample in a study of T-cell reconstitution after alpha-beta-depleted transplantation in children. TCRdb reprocessed the PCR reads via MiXCR and lists one record per CDR3 protein. The table has 250,000 to 300,000 distinct CDR3 sequences, nearly 8% seen once; the top ten hold about 9.3%. Specimen: peripheral blood, collected 360 days after TCRalphabeta/CD19-depleted stem cell transplant. Source of these receptors: a female patient aged 2-10 years who had a stem cell transplant for Fanconi anemia, so the T cells may come from the graft donor. Each CDR3 is given with its conserved first and last residue. D genes are given only for firm matches. Some rows have no size entry. The others give once, few or many, or a class for an expanded clone.

TGTGCCAGCAGCTTGGTGGACAGGGGCTATGAGCAGTTCTTC	CASSLVDRGYEQFF	TRBJ2-1	many	TRBD1	TRBV7-3
TGTGCCAGCAGCCCTCCCGACAGGGGGCCCTACGAGCAGTACTTC	CASSPPDRGPYEQYF	TRBJ2-7	few	TRBD1	TRBV7-9
TGTGCCACCAGTGTTAAACCGGGACTAGCGGGGTGGACTGAGCAGTTCTTC	CATSVKPGLAGWTEQFF	TRBJ2-1	many	TRBD2	TRBV24-1
TGTGCCAGCAGCTTAGATTCGGCATACACCGGGGAGCTGTTTTTT	CASSLDSAYTGELFF	TRBJ2-2	many	NA	TRBV7-2
TGTGCCAGCAGCCACTCTTCGGGACAGGGGGCAGTGACTGAAGCTTTCTTT	CASSHSSGQGAVTEAFF	TRBJ1-1	few	TRBD1	TRBV4-2
TGTGCCAGCGCTGGGTCAATCCCCGCAACTAATGAAAAACTGTTTTTT	CASAGSIPATNEKLFF	TRBJ1-4	many	NA	TRBV7-6
TGTGCCAGCCTGAGGGGGGACACTGAAGCTTTCTTT	CASLRGDTEAFF	TRBJ1-1	NA	NA	TRBV6-6
TGTGCCAGCAACCGCCGGGACAATAGCGAAAAACTGTTTTTT	CASNRRDNSEKLFF	TRBJ1-4	NA	NA	TRBV6-2/TRBV6-3
TGTGCCAGCAGGGCCCCATCAAGCTACGAGCAGTACTTC	CASRAPSSYEQYF	TRBJ2-7	few	NA	TRBV6-2/TRBV6-3
TGTGCCAGCAGCATACTAGCGGCCTCCTACAATGAGCAGTTCTTC	CASSILAASYNEQFF	TRBJ2-1	many	TRBD2	TRBV6-5
TGTGCCAGCAGCTTAGTACCTGAATTAAACACCATATATTTT	CASSLVPELNTIYF	TRBJ1-3	many	NA	TRBV7-2
TGTGCCAGCAGCGTAGAGGGACTAGCGGGCTACGAGCAGTACTTC	CASSVEGLAGYEQYF	TRBJ2-7	many	TRBD2	TRBV9
TGCAGTGCCGCACCAGTTACAGGGACAGATACGCAGTATTTT	CSAAPVTGTDTQYF	TRBJ2-3	many	NA	TRBV20-1
TGTGCCAGCAGCTTAAGGGACAGGGGGCAAGAGACCCAGTACTTC	CASSLRDRGQETQYF	TRBJ2-5	NA	TRBD1	TRBV7-8
TGTGCCAGCAGTTTACAGCTCTTCTATGGCTACACCTTC	CASSLQLFYGYTF	TRBJ1-2	many	NA	TRBV12-3/TRBV12-4
TGTGCCAGCAGCTCCCAGCGGGTGAACACTGAAGCTTTCTTT	CASSSQRVNTEAFF	TRBJ1-1	many	NA	TRBV7-9
TGTGCCAGCAGTCCAGGGTCAGGGACTGAAGCTTTCTTT	CASSPGSGTEAFF	TRBJ1-1	many	NA	TRBV27